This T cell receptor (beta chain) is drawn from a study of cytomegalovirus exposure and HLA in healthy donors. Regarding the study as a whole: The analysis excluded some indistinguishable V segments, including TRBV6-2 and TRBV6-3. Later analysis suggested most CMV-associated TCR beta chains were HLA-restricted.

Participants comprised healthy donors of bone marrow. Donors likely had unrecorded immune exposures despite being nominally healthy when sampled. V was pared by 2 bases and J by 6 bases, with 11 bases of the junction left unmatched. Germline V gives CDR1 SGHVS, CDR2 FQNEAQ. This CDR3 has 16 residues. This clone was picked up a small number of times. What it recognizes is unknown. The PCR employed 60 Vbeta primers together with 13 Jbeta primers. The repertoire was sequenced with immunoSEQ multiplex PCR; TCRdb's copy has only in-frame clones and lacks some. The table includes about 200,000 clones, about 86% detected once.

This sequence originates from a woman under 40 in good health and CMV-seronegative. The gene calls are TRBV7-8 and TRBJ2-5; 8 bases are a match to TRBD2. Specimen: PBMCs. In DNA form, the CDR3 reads TGTGCCAGCAGCTTATCGGAAGCGGGAGCCGCGAAGACCCAGTACTTC. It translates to CASSLSEAGAAKTQYF.